Sequencing of this T cell receptor (beta chain) was carried out in a study of T cell responses to AZD1222 COVID-19 vaccine (dated by TCRdb to about 2021). About the investigation overall: TCR sequencing was performed for roughly 250 trial participants, of whom around 200 were given two doses of AZD1222 and around 25 were given two doses of MenACWY control vaccine. Trial participants were enrolled by age into 18-55, 56-69 and 70-plus year subgroups, with approximately 150, 28 and 58 TCR-sequenced participants respectively. What the research found in general, with its limitations: The 56-69-year group was small, and its depth increase did not reach significance, likely because of low power. Because no day 14 peak-response samples were available, repertoires were characterized only after the peak T cell response. Spike-specific TCR breadth and depth rose significantly after two AZD1222 doses compared with day 0 and with MenACWY recipients. Reportedly, close to half of the unique spike-specific TCRs recognized epitopes lying outside the regions that are mutated in the B.1.351 and B.1.1.7 variants. CD4 TCRs associated with the vaccine covered the entire spike protein, and the dominant responses were in regions 160-218 and 743-854. Only a handful of AZD1222 recipients were SARS-CoV-2 seropositive at baseline, limiting conclusions about previously exposed vaccinees. Participants were mostly white British and included more females than males, and it was suggested by the authors that clonal diversity may have been underestimated.

The CDR3 regions of human TCRbeta chains were subjected to immunosequencing. As for how the authors treated the data: TCRs in the repertoires were compared against a reference library of SARS-CoV-2-specific TCRs that had been generated with the MIRA antigen-specificity platform. Breadth was defined as the fraction of unique TCRs that were SARS-CoV-2-associated, and depth was defined as the fraction of total T cells that were SARS-CoV-2-associated. Using the MIRA data, each spike-specific TCR was mapped to the spike region that the TCR reacts to and placed in a CD4 or CD8 class. Log10-transformed breadth and depth values were compared by one-way ANOVA with Sidak's multiple comparisons tests. The table was pulled from immuneACCESS by TCRdb, which kept in-frame rearrangements only. Such tables lose some clones; where checked, under half of the loss comes from unresolved V genes, and the rest has no known cause. D and trimming come from the DNA, and the V and J calls and clone size come from that table. In this sample the table shows about 110,000 clones, about 89% of which occur a single time. Of the sample, roughly 4.4% falls within the top ten clones.

To note about this clone: Its specific antigen is unknown. Base-call qualities are not available, and no considerably larger clone is one nucleotide away.

The sample's time point label, decoded: about 28 days (+/-7) after the second vaccine dose. AZD1222 recipients whose second dose came at about 4 weeks and those whose second dose came at about 12 weeks were combined into one group, since spike-specific TCR depth and breadth did not differ between the two schedules. Vaccinee samples were obtained from the UK trials COV001 and COV002, which included a single-blind randomized controlled phase 2/3 trial of AZD1222 (ChAdOx1 nCoV-19) in healthy adults. Trial participant PBMC samples were collected at day 0 and day 28 after the second dose for TCRbeta chain sequencing. Taken from cysteine to phenylalanine, the CDR3 has 14 residues. Only the CDR3 DNA stays, 42 bases, in frame from base 1. The germline V gene (reference sequence) supplies CDR1 SEHNR and CDR2 FQNEAQ. The junction shows trimming of 5 bases on V and 4 bases on J, and the gene matches do not reach 6 bases of it.

The rearrangement combines TRBV7-9 with TRBJ1-1; 8 central nucleotides agree with TRBD1. Sequences were derived from peripheral blood, sampled 28 days after the second AZD1222 dose. The sequence was collected from an adult who received the AZD1222 COVID-19 vaccine. In nucleotide form, the sequence is TGTGCCAGCAGCACAGGGGGACGGCCCACTGAAGCTTTCTTT. This yields the protein CASSTGGRPTEAFF. Full variable domain (CDR3 extended with the reference TRBV7-9 and TRBJ1-1 proteins): DTGVSQNPRHKITKRGQNVTFRCDPISEHNRLYWYRQTLGQGPEFLTYFQNEAQLEKSRLLSDRFSAERPKGSFSTLEIQRTEQGDSAMYLCASSTGGRPTEAFFGQGTRLTVV.